The present entry profiles one TCR beta chain with its context. Its antigen is unidentified. The read halts 3 residues ahead of the CDR3 end, with the missing end drawn from the germline J gene. This sample was taken from a study of T cells in women clearing cervical HPV infection. Background on the study: Blood came at first lesion visit for cases, post-clearance for controls. Overall study findings and caveats: CIN3+ cases had significantly higher TCR richness than controls; evenness did not differ.

Assay: immunoSEQ multiplex PCR; the TCRdb copy retains only in-frame clones and omits some. Recorded for this sample: about 36,000 clones. The CDR3 contains 14 residues. V was shortened by 6 bases and J by 2 bases, with 13 bases between the two germline ends. Dot-blot hybridization genotyped cervical HPV amplified with MY09/MY11 PCR. This chain uses TRBV12-3 or TRBV12-4 with TRBJ2-5; tentatively, D is TRBD2 (5 bases). The TCR originated in a woman aged 18 to 69 with a cervical HPV16 infection that either progressed to CIN3+ or cleared (not recorded which). Input material: blood buffy coat. The CDR3 bases that were read are TGTGCCAGCAGCTCGGACTGGAGACAAGAGACC. This translates into CASSSDWRQET. The whole CDR3 sequence is CASSSDWRQETQYF.